This T cell receptor beta chain was sequenced for a study of shared clonotypes between healthy human individuals (dated by TCRdb to 2020 to 2021). For the study in its entirety: Three men and a couple of women, aged 18 to 49 years, made up the cohort. Per donor, three plates each were used for CD4 naive and CD4 memory, two for CD8 naive, and one for CD8 memory. The study deeply sequenced blood TCR repertoires of five healthy adults to estimate repertoire size and the extent of clonotype sharing between individuals. To increase sequencing depth and limit assay-specific biases, different laboratories used diverse techniques to prepare libraries and sequence TCR repertoires. Between about 0.8 and 9.5 billion PBMCs per donor were obtained by leukapheresis. The study at large found these results: Based on pairwise subsampling, the degree of clonotype sharing among donors was expected to be affected by sequencing depth. When four donors were compared, the shared fraction of clonotypes was about 5.2% for naive CD4, more than 3% for naive CD8, about 2.4% for memory CD4, and 0.4% for memory CD8. Higher generation probabilities were observed for clonotypes shared by all four sorted-subset donors than for non-shared clonotypes. Estimated clonotype richness was generally larger for naive than for memory subsets. Because the study included only a small number of donors, the genetic and exposure-history diversity represented was limited. Rarefaction of sorted-subset datasets indicated incomplete sequencing despite the large sequencing depth. Only blood was sampled, and tissue TCR repertoires likely differ from those in blood.

CDR1 and CDR2, looked up from the germline V gene, are KGHSH and LQKENI. From V the trimming removes 3 bases and from J it removes 8 bases, while the gene matches leave 2 bases of the junction unaccounted for. The CDR3 covers 13 residues, taking in both the cysteine and the phenylalanine. This entry keeps only the CDR3 DNA: 39 bases, framed from base 1. Using the deep immunoSEQ assay, multiplex PCR amplified TCR CDR3 regions from genomic DNA. Extracted genomic DNA from each cell subset was spread evenly across all wells of several immunoSEQ 96-well plates, with each plate serving as a replicate. For sorted subsets, approximately 200 ng of genomic DNA, equivalent to 30,000 or so T cell genomes, went into each replicate PCR. Purified libraries were quantified with a Qubit 3.0 fluorometer, sized on a Bioanalyzer 2100, and re-quantified with the KAPA Library Quantification kit. Every immunoSEQ 96-well plate was sequenced on a separate single-read 150-cycle Illumina NextSeq 550 flow cell. As for how the authors treated the data: Because only junctional sequences without quality scores were contained in the immunoSEQ output, filtering matching that applied to full-length reads could not be performed. Sequences were annotated with PyIR, a Python wrapper for IgBLAST v1.9, using IMGT germline references to assign V/J genes and CDR3. Reads with weak V/J assignments (E-value above 1e-6), missing CDR3, stop codons, out-of-frame junctions, or ambiguous translated residues were removed. V3J clonotypes were defined as sequences sharing an identical inferred V gene, J gene, and CDR3 amino acid sequence. Percentage overlap between repertoires was computed as shared unique clonotypes divided by the size of the smaller repertoire. Richness of each repertoire was evaluated using RTK rarefaction, the Chao1 estimator, and Recon v2.1 estimates of unobserved clonotypes. OLGA was used to compute generation probabilities for all TCRbeta clonotypes that the gDNA method yielded from a handful of donors. The immuneACCESS repertoire file appears here via TCRdb, limited to in-frame rearrangements. These files lack a portion of the clones; in checked studies, under half of the deficit traces to unresolved V genes, and the cause of the others is not known. V and J calls and clone size come straight from that table; D and trimming were deduced from the DNA. Counted in this sample were 2,500,000 or so clones; around 90% of them appeared once. Clones ranked in the top ten supply about 0.13% of the sample.

The donors were healthy, HIV-negative adults with no recently reported acute infections or vaccinations. All donors were Caucasian adults living in Nashville, Tennessee, USA. CD4+ T cells were enriched by magnetic negative selection; naive cells were then positively selected on CD45RA, and the negative fraction formed the memory subset. Blood was collected by leukapheresis, and PBMCs were isolated by Ficoll-Histopaque density gradient centrifugation and then cryopreserved in liquid nitrogen vapor phase. Purity and quantity of every magnetically sorted T cell population were checked by analytical flow cytometry. From each sorted fraction, genomic DNA was isolated and quantified by UV absorbance on a Nanodrop 2000c. In the case of this clone: The clone's antigen remains unknown. The record has no base qualities; no much larger clone is one base away.

Source material: naive CD4+ T cells sorted from blood. The cell subset or site label of this sample denotes: CD45RA+ positively selected. The TCR originated in a young man in good health. The sequence links TRBV18 to TRBJ1-1, with 11 junctional bases fitting TRBD1. Read as DNA, the sequence is TGTGCCAGCTCACCGGACAGGGGGCGCGAAGCTTTCTTT. Its amino acids are CASSPDRGREAFF.